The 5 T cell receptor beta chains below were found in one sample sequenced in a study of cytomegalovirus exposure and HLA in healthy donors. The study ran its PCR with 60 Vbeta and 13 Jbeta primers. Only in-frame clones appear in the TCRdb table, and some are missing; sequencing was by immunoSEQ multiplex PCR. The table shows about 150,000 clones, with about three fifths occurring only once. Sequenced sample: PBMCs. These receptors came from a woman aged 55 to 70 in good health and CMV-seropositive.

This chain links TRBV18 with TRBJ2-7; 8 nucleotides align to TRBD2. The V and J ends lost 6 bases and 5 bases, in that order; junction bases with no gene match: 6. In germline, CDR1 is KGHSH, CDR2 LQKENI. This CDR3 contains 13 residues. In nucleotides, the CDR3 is TGTGCCAGCTCGAAGCGGGAGTCCCACGAGCAGTACTTC. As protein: CASSKRESHEQYF.

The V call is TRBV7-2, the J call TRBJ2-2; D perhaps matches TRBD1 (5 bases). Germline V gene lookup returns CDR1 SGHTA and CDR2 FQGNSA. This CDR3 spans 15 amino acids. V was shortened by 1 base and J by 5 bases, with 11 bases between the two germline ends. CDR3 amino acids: CASSLVARVTGELFF. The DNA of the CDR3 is TGTGCCAGCAGCTTAGTTGCCAGGGTAACCGGGGAGCTGTTTTTT.

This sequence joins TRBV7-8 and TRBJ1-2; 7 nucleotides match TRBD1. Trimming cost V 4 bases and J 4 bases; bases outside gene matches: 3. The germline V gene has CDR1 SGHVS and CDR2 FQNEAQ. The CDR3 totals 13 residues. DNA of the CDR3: TGTGCCAGCAGCTACGGGACAGCCTATGGCTACACCTTC. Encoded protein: CASSYGTAYGYTF. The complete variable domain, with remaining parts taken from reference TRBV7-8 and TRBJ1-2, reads GAGVSQSPRYKVAKRGQDVALRCDPISGHVSLFWYQQALGQGPEFLTYFQNEAQLDKSGLPSDRFFAERPEGSVSTLKIQRTQQEDSAVYLCASSYGTAYGYTFGSGTRLTVV.

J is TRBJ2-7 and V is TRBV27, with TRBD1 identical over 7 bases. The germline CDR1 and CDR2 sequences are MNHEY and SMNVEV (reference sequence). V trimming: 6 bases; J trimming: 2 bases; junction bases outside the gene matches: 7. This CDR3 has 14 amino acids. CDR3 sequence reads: CASRARQGTYEQYF. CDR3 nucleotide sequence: TGTGCCAGCAGGGCACGACAGGGTACCTACGAGCAGTACTTC.

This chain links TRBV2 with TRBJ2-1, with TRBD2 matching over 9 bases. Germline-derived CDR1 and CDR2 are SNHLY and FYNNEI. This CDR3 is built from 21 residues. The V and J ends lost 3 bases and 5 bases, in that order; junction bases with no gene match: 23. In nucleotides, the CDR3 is TGTGCCAGCAGTGATCCCGCGGGCCCTAGCGGGGAGGAACAAATGGACAATGAGCAGTTCTTC. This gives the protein CASSDPAGPSGEEQMDNEQFF.